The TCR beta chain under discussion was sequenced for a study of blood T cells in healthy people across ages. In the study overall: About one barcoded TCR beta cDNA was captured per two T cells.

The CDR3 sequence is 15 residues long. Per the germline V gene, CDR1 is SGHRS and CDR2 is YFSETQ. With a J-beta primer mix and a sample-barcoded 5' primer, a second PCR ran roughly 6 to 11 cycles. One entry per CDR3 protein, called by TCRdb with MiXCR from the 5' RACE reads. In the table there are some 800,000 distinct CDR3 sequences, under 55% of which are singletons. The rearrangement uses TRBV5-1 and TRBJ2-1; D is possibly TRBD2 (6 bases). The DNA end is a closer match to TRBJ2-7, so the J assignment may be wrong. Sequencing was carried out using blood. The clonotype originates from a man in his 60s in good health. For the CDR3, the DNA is TGCGCCAGCAGCCCGGTGGGAGGTCCCTACAATGAGCAGTACTTC. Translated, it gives CASSPVGGPYNEQYF.